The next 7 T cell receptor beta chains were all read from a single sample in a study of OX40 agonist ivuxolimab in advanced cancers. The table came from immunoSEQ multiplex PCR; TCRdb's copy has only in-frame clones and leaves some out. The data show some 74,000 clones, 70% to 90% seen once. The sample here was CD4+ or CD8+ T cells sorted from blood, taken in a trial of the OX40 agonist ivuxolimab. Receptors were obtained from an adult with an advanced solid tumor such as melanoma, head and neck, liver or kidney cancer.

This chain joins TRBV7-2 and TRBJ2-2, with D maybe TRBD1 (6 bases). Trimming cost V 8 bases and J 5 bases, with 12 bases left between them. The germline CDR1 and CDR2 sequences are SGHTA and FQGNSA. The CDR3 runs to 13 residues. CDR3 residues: CASERGTTGELFF. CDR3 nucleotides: TGTGCCAGCGAAAGAGGGACAACCGGGGAGCTGTTTTTT.

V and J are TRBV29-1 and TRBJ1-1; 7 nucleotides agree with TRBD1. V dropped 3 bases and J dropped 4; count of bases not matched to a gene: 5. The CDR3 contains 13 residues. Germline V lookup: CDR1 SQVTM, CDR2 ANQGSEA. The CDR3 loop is CSVDRTGRTEAFF. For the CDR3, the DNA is TGCAGCGTTGATAGGACAGGTCGCACTGAAGCTTTCTTT. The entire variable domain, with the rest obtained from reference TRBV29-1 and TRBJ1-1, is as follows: SAVISQKPSRDICQRGTSLTIQCQVDSQVTMMFWYRQQPGQSLTLIATANQGSEATYESGFVIDKFPISRPNLTFSTLTVSNMSPEDSSIYLCSVDRTGRTEAFFGQGTRLTVV.

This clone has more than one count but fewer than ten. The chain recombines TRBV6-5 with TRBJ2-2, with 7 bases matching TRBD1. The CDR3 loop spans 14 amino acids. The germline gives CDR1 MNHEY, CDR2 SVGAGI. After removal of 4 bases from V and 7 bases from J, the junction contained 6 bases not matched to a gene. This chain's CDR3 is CASSLGGIIGELFF. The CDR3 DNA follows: TGTGCCAGCAGTTTAGGGGGCATTATCGGGGAGCTGTTTTTT.

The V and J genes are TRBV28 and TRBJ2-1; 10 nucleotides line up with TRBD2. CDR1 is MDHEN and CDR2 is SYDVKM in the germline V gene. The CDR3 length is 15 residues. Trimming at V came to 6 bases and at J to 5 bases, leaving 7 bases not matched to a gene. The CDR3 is CASSFSGRMNNEQFF. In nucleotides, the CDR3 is TGTGCCAGCAGCTTTAGCGGGAGGATGAACAATGAGCAGTTCTTC.

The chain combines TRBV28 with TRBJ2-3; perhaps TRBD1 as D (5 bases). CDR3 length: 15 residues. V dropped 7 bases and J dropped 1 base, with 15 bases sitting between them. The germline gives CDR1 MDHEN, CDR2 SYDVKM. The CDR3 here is CASTPAGSGTDTQYF. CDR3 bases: TGTGCCAGCACCCCGGCAGGGTCTGGCACAGATACGCAGTATTTT. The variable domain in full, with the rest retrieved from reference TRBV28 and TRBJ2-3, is DVKVTQSSRYLVKRTGEKVFLECVQDMDHENMFWYRQDPGLGLRLIYFSYDVKMKEKGDIPEGYSVSREKKERFSLILESASTNQTSMYLCASTPAGSGTDTQYFGPGTRLTVL.

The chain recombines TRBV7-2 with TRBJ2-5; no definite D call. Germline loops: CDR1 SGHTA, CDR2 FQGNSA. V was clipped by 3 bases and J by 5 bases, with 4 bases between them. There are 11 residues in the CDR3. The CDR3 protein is CASSFGETQYF. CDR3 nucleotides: TGTGCCAGCAGCTTTGGGGAGACCCAGTACTTC.

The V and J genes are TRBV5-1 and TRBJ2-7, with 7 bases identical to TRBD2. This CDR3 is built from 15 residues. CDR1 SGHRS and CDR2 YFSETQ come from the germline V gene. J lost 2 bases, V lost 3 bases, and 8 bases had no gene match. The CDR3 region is CASSWGGAGTYEQYF. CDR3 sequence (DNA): TGCGCCAGCAGCTGGGGGGGAGCCGGGACCTACGAGCAGTACTTC.